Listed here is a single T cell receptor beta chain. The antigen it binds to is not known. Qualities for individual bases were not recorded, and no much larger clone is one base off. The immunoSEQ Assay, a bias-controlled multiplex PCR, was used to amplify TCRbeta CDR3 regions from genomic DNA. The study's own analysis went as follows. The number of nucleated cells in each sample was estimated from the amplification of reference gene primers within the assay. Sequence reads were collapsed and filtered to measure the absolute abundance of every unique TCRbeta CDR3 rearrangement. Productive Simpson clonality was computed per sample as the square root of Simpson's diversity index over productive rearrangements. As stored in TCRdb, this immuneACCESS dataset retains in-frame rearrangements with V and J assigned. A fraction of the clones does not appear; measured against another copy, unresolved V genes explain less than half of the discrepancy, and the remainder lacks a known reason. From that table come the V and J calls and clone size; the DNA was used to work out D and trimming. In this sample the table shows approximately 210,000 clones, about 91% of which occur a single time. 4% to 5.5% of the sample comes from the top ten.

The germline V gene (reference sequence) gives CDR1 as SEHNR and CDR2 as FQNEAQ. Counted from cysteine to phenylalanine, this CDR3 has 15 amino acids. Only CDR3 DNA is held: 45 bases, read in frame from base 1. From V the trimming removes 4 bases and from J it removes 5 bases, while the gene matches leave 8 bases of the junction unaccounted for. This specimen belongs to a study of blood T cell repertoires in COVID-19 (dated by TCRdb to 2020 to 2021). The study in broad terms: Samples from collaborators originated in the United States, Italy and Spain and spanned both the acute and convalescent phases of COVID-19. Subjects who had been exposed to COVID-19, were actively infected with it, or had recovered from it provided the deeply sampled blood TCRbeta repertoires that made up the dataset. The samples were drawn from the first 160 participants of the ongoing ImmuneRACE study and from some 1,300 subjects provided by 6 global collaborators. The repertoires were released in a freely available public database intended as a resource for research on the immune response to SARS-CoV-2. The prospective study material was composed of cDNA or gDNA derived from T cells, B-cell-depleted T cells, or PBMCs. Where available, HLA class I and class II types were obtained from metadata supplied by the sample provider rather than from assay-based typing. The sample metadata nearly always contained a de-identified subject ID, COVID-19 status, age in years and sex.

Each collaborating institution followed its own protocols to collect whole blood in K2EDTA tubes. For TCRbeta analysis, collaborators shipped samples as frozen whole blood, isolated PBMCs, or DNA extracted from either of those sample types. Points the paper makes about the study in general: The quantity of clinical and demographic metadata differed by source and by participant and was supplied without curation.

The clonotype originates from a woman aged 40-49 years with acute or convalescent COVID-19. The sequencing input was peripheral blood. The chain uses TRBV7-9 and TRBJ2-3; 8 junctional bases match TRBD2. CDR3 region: CASSSTRGVVDTQYF. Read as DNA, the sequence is TGTGCCAGCAGCTCTACGCGGGGGGTTGTAGATACGCAGTATTTT.